Below are 8 T cell receptor beta chains sequenced from a single sample in a study of blood T cells in healthy people across ages. Next came a second PCR, run for roughly 6 to 11 cycles, which used a sample-barcoded 5' primer along with a J-beta primer mix. TCRdb fed the 5' RACE reads into MiXCR, producing one record per CDR3 protein. In the table there are hundreds of thousands of distinct CDR3 sequences, around 26% of which are singletons. Sequencing was carried out using blood. Receptors originate from a woman at least 80 years old in good health.

This rearrangement joins TRBV5-4 to TRBJ1-2, with a possible D match to TRBD1 (5 bases). The CDR3 runs to 14 residues. V was shortened by 4 bases and J by 1 base, with 11 bases between the two germline ends. Germline values: CDR1 SGHNT, CDR2 YYREEE (reference sequence). CDR3 DNA: TGTGCCAGCAGCAAGAATCAGGGTAACTATGGCTACACCTTC. Amino acids: CASSKNQGNYGYTF.

This clonotype was seen repeatedly, ten times or more. The chain recombines TRBV21-1 with TRBJ2-1; the table calls TRBD2, which could not be checked here. TRBV21-1 is a pseudogene locus. The CDR3 is 15 amino acids. The CDR3 DNA reads TGTGCCAGCAGCAAATTAGTGACTAGCGGCTATGAGCAGTTCTTC. It translates to CASSKLVTSGYEQFF.

The chain employs TRBV11-2 and TRBJ2-1, with 11 bases lining up with TRBD2. The junction had 7 bases not matched to a gene; V was cut back by 3 bases and J by 9 bases. CDR1 and CDR2 from the germline V gene are SGHAT and FQNNGV. The CDR3 sequence is 15 residues long. The CDR3, as DNA: TGTGCCAGCAGCTTCAGTAGCGGGGGGGCATCTGAGCAGTTCTTC. It encodes CASSFSSGGASEQFF.

This clonotype has just a few counts. The chain carries TRBV5-1 and TRBJ2-3; TRBD2 is a possible D gene (6 bases). Germline V gives CDR1 SGHRS, CDR2 YFSETQ. The CDR3 totals 16 residues. Trimming pared 0 bases from V and 1 base from J, leaving 12 bases between. The CDR3 bases are TGCGCCAGCAGCTTGGGGGGGGACCATCGCACAGATACGCAGTATTTT. This encodes CASSLGGDHRTDTQYF.

As for this clonotype: A much more abundant neighbour one base away suggests this may be a read error. The chain joins TRBV28 to TRBJ2-4; no clear D. The DNA end is more similar to TRBJ2-7, so the J call may be wrong. CDR1 MDHEN and CDR2 SYDVKM come from the germline V gene. This CDR3 comprises 12 residues. CDR3 sequence (DNA): TGTGCCAGCCAAGAGATCCTCTACGAGCAGTACTTC. Its protein product is CASQEILYEQYF.

The chain employs TRBV2 and TRBJ2-3; D might be TRBD1 (6 bases). Trimming took off 6 bases at V and 4 bases at J, with 17 bases between the two ends. The CDR3 has 15 residues. Germline V gives CDR1 SNHLY, CDR2 FYNNEI. The CDR3 DNA reads as TGTGCCAGCAGGGACTCCCTAGGGACATCAGATACGCAGTATTTT. Protein product: CASRDSLGTSDTQYF.

Details on this clonotype: This may be a read error: a much more frequent sequence differs by one nucleotide. This chain links TRBV24-1 with TRBJ2-7; perhaps D is TRBD1 or TRBD2 (6 bases each). CDR1 is KGHDR and CDR2 is SFDVKD in the germline V gene. This CDR3 has 14 residues. Trimming took 1 base from V and 7 from J, leaving 13 bases between them. The CDR3 region has the DNA TGTGCCACCAGTGATTTTGGGGGGCACAATGAGCAGTACTTC. This sequence encodes CATSDFGGHNEQYF.

V usage is TRBV30 and J usage is TRBJ2-6, with D unresolved. Germline V lookup: CDR1 GTSNPN, CDR2 SVGIG (reference sequence). Trimming removed 4 bases at V and 2 bases at J, with 15 bases between. There are 16 residues in the CDR3. The CDR3 region is CAWTSRSQAGANVLTF. DNA for the CDR3: TGTGCCTGGACCTCACGATCGCAAGCTGGGGCCAACGTCCTGACTTTC.